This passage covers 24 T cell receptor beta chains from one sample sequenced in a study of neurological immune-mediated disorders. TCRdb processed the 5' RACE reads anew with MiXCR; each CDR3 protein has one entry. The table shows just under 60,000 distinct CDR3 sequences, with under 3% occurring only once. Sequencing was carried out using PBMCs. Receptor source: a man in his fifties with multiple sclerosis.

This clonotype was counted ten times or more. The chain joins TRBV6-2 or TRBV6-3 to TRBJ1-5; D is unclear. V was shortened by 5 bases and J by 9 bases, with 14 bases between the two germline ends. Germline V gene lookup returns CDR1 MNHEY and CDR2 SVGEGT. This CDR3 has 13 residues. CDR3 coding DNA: TGTGCCAGCAGTAGGACGGACCGTCGGCCCCAGCATTTT. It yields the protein CASSRTDRRPQHF.

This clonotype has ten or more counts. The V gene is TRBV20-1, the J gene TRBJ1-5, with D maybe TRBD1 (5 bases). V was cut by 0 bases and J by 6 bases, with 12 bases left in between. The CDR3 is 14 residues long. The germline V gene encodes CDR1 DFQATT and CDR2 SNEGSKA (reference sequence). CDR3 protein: CSARDQRGGQPQHF. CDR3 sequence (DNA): TGCAGTGCTAGAGATCAACGGGGCGGTCAGCCCCAGCATTTT.

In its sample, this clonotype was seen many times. The CDR3: CASSLIGTSGGISQETQYF. In DNA, the CDR3 is TGTGCCAGCAGCTTAATCGGGACTAGCGGGGGTATATCCCAAGAGACCCAGTACTTC. The rearrangement links TRBV7-2 to TRBJ2-5, with 14 positions matching TRBD2. J was trimmed by 1 base and V by 2 bases; bases with no gene match: 9. The CDR3 runs 19 residues. Germline assignment: CDR1 SGHTA and CDR2 FQGNSA.

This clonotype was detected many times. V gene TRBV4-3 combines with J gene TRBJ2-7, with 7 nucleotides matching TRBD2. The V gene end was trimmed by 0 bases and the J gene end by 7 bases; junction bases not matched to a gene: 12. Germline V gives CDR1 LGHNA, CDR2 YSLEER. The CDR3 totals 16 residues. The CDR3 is CASSQDATSVGLEQYF. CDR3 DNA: TGCGCCAGCAGCCAAGATGCTACTAGCGTCGGTCTTGAGCAGTACTTC.

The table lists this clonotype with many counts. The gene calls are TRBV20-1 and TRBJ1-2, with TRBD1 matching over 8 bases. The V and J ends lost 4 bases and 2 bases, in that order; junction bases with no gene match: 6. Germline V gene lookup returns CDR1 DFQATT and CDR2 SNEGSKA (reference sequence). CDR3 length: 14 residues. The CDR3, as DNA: TGCAGTGCTAAGGAAGGGACAGGAAACTATGGCTACACCTTC. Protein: CSAKEGTGNYGYTF.

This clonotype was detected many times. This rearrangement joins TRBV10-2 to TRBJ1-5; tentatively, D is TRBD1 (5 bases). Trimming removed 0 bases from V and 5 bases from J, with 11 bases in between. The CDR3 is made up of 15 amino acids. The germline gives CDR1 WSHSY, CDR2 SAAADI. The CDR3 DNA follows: TGCGCCAGCAGTGAGTCGGGAGGGGACTATCAGCCCCAGCATTTT. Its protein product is CASSESGGDYQPQHF.

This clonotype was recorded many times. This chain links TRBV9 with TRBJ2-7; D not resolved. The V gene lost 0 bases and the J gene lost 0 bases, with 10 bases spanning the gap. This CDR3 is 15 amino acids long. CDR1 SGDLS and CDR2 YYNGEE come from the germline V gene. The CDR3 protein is CASSVGMGLSYEQYF. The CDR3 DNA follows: TGTGCCAGCAGCGTAGGAATGGGCCTCTCCTACGAGCAGTACTTC.

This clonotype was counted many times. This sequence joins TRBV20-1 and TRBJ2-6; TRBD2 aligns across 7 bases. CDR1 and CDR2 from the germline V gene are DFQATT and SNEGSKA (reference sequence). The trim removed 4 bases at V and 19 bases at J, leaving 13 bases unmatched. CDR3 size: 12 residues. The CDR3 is CSATSVGGSFTF. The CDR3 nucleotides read TGCAGTGCTACTTCGGTCGGGGGGTCCTTTACTTTC.

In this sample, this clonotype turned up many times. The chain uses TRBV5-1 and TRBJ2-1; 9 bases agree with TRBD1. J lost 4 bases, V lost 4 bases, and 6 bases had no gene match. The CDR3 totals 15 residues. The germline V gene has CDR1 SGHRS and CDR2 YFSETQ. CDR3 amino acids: CASSPGQGRYNEQFF. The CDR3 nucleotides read TGCGCCAGCAGCCCGGGACAGGGAAGGTACAATGAGCAGTTCTTC. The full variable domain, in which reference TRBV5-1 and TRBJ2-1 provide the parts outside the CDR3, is KAGVTQTPRYLIKTRGQQVTLSCSPISGHRSVSWYQQTPGQGLQFLFEYFSETQRNKGNFPGRFSGRQFSNSRSEMNVSTLELGDSALYLCASSPGQGRYNEQFFGPGTRLTVL.

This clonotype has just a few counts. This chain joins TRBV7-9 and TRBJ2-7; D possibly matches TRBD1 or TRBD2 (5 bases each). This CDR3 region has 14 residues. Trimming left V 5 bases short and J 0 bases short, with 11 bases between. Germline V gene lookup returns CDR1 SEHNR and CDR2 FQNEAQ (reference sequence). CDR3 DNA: TGTGCCAGCAGCGACTATGGGACCTCCTACGAGCAGTACTTC. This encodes CASSDYGTSYEQYF.

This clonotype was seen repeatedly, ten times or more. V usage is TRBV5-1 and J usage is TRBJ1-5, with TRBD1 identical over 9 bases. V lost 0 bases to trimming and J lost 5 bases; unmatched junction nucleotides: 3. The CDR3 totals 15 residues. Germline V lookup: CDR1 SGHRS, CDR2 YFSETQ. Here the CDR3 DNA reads TGCGCCAGCAGCTTGGAGGGACAGGGTCATCAGCCCCAGCATTTT. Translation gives CASSLEGQGHQPQHF.

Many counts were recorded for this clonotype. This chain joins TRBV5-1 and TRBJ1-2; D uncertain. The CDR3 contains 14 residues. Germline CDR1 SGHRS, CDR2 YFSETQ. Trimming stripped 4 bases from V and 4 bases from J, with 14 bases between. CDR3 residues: CASSRTETRYGYTF. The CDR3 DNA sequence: TGCGCCAGCAGCCGGACGGAAACCCGCTATGGCTACACCTTC.

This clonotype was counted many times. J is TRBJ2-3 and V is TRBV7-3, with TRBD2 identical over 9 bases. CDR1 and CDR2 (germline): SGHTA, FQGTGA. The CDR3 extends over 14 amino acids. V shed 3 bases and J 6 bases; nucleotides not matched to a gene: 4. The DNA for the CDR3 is TGTGCCAGCAGCTTCGGACTAGCGTCGGATACGCAGTATTTT. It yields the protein CASSFGLASDTQYF.

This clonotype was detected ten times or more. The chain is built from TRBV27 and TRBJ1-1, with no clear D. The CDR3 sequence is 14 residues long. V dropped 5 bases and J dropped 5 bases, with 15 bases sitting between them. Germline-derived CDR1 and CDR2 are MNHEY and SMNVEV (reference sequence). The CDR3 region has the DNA TGTGCCAGCAGTAACCGCAATCCAGCAACTGAAGCTTTCTTT. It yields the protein CASSNRNPATEAFF.

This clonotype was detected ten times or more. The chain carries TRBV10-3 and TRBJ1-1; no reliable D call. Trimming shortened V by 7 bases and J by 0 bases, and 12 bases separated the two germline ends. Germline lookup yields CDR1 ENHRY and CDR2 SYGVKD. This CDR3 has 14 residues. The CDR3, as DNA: TGTGCCATCAAGGGAGCCAGCATGAACACTGAAGCTTTCTTT. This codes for CAIKGASMNTEAFF.

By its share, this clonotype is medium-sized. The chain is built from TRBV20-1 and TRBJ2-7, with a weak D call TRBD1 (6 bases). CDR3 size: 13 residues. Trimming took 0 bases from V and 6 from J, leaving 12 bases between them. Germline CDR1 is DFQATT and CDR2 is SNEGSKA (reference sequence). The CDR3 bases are TGCAGTGCTAGAGATCTGGGGGCGGTCGAGCAGTACTTC. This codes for CSARDLGAVEQYF.

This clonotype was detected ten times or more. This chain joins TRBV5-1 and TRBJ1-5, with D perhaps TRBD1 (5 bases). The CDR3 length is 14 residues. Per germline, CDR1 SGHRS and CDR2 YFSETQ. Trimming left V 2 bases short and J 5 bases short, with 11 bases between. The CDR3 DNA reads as TGCGCCAGCAGCTTTGGGGGTTGGGATCAGCCCCAGCATTTT. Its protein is CASSFGGWDQPQHF.

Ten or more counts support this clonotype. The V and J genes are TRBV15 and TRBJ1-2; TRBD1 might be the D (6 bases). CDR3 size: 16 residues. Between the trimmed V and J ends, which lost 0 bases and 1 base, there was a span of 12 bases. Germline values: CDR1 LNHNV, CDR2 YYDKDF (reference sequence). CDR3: CATSRDRGGGNYGYTF. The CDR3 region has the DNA TGTGCCACCAGCAGAGATAGGGGGGGTGGTAACTATGGCTACACCTTC.

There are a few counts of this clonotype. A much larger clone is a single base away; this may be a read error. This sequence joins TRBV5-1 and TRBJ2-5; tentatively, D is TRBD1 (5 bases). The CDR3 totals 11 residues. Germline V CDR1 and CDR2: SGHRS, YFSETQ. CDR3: CDSRAQETQYF. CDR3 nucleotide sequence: TGCGACAGCAGGGCGCAAGAGACCCAGTACTTC.

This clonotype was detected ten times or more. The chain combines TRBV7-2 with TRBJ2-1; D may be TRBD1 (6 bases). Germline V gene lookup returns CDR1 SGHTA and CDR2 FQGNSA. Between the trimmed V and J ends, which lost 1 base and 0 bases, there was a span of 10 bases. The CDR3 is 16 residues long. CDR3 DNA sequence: TGTGCCAGCAGCTTAGACAGGGACCTCTCCTACAATGAGCAGTTCTTC. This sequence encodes CASSLDRDLSYNEQFF. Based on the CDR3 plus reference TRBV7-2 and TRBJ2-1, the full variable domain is GAGVSQSPSNKVTEKGKDVELRCDPISGHTALYWYRQSLGQGLEFLIYFQGNSAPDKSGLPSDRFSAERTGGSVSTLTIQRTQQEDSAVYLCASSLDRDLSYNEQFFGPGTRLTVL.

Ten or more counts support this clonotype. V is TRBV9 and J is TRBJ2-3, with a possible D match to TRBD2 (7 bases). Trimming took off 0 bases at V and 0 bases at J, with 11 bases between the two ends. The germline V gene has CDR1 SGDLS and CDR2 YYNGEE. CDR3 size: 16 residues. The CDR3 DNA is TGTGCCAGCAGCGTAGGCCGGGGGGCTAGCACAGATACGCAGTATTTT. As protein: CASSVGRGASTDTQYF.

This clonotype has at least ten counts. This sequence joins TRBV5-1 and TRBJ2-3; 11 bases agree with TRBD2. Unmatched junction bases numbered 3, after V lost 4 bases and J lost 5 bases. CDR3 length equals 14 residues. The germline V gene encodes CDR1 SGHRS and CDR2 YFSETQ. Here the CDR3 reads CASSPSGGQDTQYF. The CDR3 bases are TGCGCCAGCAGCCCTAGCGGGGGGCAAGATACGCAGTATTTT. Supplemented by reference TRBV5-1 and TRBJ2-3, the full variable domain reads KAGVTQTPRYLIKTRGQQVTLSCSPISGHRSVSWYQQTPGQGLQFLFEYFSETQRNKGNFPGRFSGRQFSNSRSEMNVSTLELGDSALYLCASSPSGGQDTQYFGPGTRLTVL.

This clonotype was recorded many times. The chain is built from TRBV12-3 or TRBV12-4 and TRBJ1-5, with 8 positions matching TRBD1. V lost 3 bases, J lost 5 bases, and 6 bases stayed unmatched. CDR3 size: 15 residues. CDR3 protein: CASSLAGGVDQPQHF. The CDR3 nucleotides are TGTGCCAGCAGTTTGGCAGGGGGCGTCGATCAGCCCCAGCATTTT.

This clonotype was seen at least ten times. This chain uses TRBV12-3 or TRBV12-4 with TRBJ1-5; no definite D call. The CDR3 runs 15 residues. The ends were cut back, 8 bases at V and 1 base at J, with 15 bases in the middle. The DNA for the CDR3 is TGTGCCAGCCGCTACGGAAAAGTCAGCAATCAGCCCCAGCATTTT. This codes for CASRYGKVSNQPQHF.